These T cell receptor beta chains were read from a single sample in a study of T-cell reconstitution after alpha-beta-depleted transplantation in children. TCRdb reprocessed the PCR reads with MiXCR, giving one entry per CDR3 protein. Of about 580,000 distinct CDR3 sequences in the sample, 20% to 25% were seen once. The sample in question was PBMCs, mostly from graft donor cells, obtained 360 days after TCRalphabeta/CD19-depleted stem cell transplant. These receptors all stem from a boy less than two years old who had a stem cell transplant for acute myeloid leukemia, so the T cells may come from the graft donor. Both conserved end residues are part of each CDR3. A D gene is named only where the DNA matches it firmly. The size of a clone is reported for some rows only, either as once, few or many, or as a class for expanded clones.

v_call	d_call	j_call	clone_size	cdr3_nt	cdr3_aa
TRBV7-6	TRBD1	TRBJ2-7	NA	TGTGCCAGCAGCGCAGAGCCCGGGACAGGACCTTACGAGCAGTACTTC	CASSAEPGTGPYEQYF
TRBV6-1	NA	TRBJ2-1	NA	TGTGCCAGCAGTGAAGAGGCTAGGGAGCAGTTCTTC	CASSEEAREQFF
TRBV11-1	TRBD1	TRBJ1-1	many	TGTGCCAGCAGCTCGCGCCATCACCGGGACAGGGCGAACACTGAAGCTTTCTTT	CASSSRHHRDRANTEAFF
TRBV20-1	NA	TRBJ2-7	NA	TGCAGTGCTACCCGGGATCTTTTCAACCCCTACGAGCAGTACTTC	CSATRDLFNPYEQYF
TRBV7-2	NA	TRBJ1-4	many	TGTGCCAGCAGCTTAGAGGCGGGACGGGACAAACTGTTTTTT	CASSLEAGRDKLFF
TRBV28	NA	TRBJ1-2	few	TGTGCCAGCAGTGAGGACTTTAGGACCGTCTATGGCTACACCTTC	CASSEDFRTVYGYTF
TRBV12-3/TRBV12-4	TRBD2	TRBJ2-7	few	TGTGCCAGCAAGGGGACTAGCTCCTACGAGCAGTACTTC	CASKGTSSYEQYF
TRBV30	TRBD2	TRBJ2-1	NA	TGTGCCTGGACCCGGGGGCTAGCGGGGACGGAGCAGTTCTTC	CAWTRGLAGTEQFF
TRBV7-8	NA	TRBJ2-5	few	TGTGCCAGCAGCTGGGGGGACAGACTAGTTAAAGAGACCCAGTACTTC	CASSWGDRLVKETQYF
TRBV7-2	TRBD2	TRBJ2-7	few	TGTGCCAGCAGCTTAGGGGGACTAGCGAGCGAGCAGTACTTC	CASSLGGLASEQYF
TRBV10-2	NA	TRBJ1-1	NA	TGCGCCAGCAGTGAGTGGAGGTCGAGAGCTTTCTTT	CASSEWRSRAFF
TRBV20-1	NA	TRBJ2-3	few	TGCAGTGCTAGGGCCAGCACAGATACGCAGTATTTT	CSARASTDTQYF
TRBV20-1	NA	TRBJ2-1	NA	TGCAGTGCTAGAAGGGGGTTCCCCTACAATGAGCAGTTCTTC	CSARRGFPYNEQFF
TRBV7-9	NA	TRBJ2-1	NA	TGTGCCAGCAGCTTAGGCGGGCTCCTACGCTTC	CASSLGGLLRF
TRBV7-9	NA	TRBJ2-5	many	TGTGCCAGCACCCGTCTGCAGGTGGAGACCCAGTACTTC	CASTRLQVETQYF
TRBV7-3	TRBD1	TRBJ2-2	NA	TGTGCCAGCAGCTTCCGGGACAGGCCAGTCGGGGAGCTGTTTTTT	CASSFRDRPVGELFF
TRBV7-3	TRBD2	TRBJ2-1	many	TGTGCCAGCAGCTTATCTAGCGGGGGATCCAATGAGCAGTTCTTC	CASSLSSGGSNEQFF
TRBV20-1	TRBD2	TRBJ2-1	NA	TGCAGTGCTAGAGAAGGCGGGGGGGCCAATGAGCAGTTCTTC	CSAREGGGANEQFF
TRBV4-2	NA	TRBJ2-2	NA	TGTGCCAGCAGCCAAGAGGGAGGCAGAGAGCTGTTTTTT	CASSQEGGRELFF
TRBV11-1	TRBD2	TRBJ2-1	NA	TGTGCCAGCAGCCCAACCCGGACTAGCGGGGTCCATGAGCAGTTCTTC	CASSPTRTSGVHEQFF
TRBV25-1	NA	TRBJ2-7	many	TGTGCCAGCAGTCCGTGGACAGTCTACGAGCAGTACTTC	CASSPWTVYEQYF
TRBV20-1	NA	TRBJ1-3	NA	TGCAGTGCTAGAGATGGGGGCAAGGGACAACTCTCTGGAAACACCATATATTTT	CSARDGGKGQLSGNTIYF
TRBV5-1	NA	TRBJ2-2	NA	TGCGCCAGCAGCCCGGGACTGGAGGGCACCGGGGAGCTGTTTTTT	CASSPGLEGTGELFF
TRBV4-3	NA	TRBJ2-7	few	TGCGCCAGCAGCCAGATACAGGGAGCCCCCTACGAGCAGTACTTC	CASSQIQGAPYEQYF